The table lists the clone carrying this T cell receptor beta chain with many counts. Its specificity is unknown. Addition of a universal primer site occurred through template switching, and cDNA carried unique molecular identifiers. TCRdb called the 5' RACE reads again in MiXCR, with one record for every CDR3 protein. The repertoire holds around 240,000 distinct CDR3 sequences, with 7% as singletons. Only healthy Caucasians were included as donors. V dropped 2 bases and J dropped 6 bases, with 17 bases sitting between them. Germline CDR1 reads SQVTM; CDR2 reads ANQGSEA. The CDR3 has 14 amino acids. This sample is part of a study of identical twins. Study conclusions and caveats: Twins' surplus sharing was weaker for beta out-of-frame sequences. Whereas memory repertoires showed no such difference, abundant cord blood beta clonotypes carried fewer insertions.

The sample also formed part of further work on yellow fever vaccine responses in identical twins.

Sequences were obtained from memory (CD45RO+) T cells sorted from blood. This clonotype originated in a woman under 30 in good health. This chain links TRBV29-1 with TRBJ2-7; possible D gene TRBD2, 5 bases. The CDR3: CSVEIQVKGGEQYF. CDR3 nucleotides: TGCAGCGTTGAAATCCAGGTCAAAGGAGGCGAGCAGTACTTC.